This TCR beta chain appears in the sequencing data of a study of CD8 T cells in ankylosing spondylitis. Study-wide findings and caveats: Typical of ankylosing spondylitis blood, it appeared, was a TCR beta motif of seven to nine highly homologous variants.

Trimming stripped 8 bases from V and 9 bases from J, with 11 bases between. CDR3 length: 11 residues. Germline assignment: CDR1 MGHRA and CDR2 YSYEKL. TCRdb recomputed calls from the 5' RACE reads with MiXCR, one row per CDR3 protein. The repertoire holds more than 600,000 distinct CDR3 sequences, with roughly 19% as singletons. This clonotype was seen a handful of times. The antigen remains unidentified. The chain combines TRBV4-1 with TRBJ2-1, with D tentatively TRBD1 (6 bases). The sequence was obtained from a male donor with ankylosing spondylitis. Sequenced input: blood, either unsorted or a sorted T cell fraction (not recorded which). CDR3 sequence (DNA): TGCGCCAGCCGCAGGGACACTGAGCAGTTCTTC. It yields the protein CASRRDTEQFF.